The entry that follows covers one T cell receptor beta chain sequence. The data are from a study of STAT5B mutations in CD4+ large granular lymphocyte leukemia. Overall study: The CDR3 'QG' motif was associated with a particular HLA allele among healthy donors.

TCRdb keeps only in-frame clones here, not all; method: immunoSEQ multiplex PCR. The sample lists fewer than 50,000 clones, more than 70% occurring once. CDR1 is SGHDT, CDR2 YYEEEE, per germline. CDR3 length equals 15 residues. Trimming left V 5 bases short and J 9 bases short, with 21 bases between. The chain carries TRBV5-6 and TRBJ2-1, with D perhaps being TRBD1 or TRBD2 (5 bases each). The sample was CD4+ T cells from blood buffy coats. This TCR was recovered from a human donor in good health. CDR3 bases: TGTGCCAGCAGTCATATGGGGCCCCGGGGCATTGAGCAGTTCTTC. Translating it yields CASSHMGPRGIEQFF. Using reference TRBV5-6 and TRBJ2-1 for the parts outside the CDR3, the full variable domain is DAGVTQSPTHLIKTRGQQVTLRCSPKSGHDTVSWYQQALGQGPQFIFQYYEEEERQRGNFPDRFSGHQFPNYSSELNVNALLLGDSALYLCASSHMGPRGIEQFFGPGTRLTVL.